This T cell receptor (beta chain) was observed in a study of CD8+ T cells in alopecia areata. In regard to this clone: Its antigen is as yet unknown.

Treatment denoted: oral pan-JAK inhibitor, 5-10 mg twice daily. The trim removed 4 bases at V and 1 base at J, leaving 2 bases unmatched. CDR1 is SGHRS and CDR2 is YFSETQ in the germline V gene. This CDR3 has 15 amino acids. Study observations and caveats: Only a single nonresponder existed, so baseline CD8+ expansion links stay unclear.

Extracted RNA was reverse transcribed, and the resulting cDNA served as sequencing template. TCRdb keeps only in-frame clones here, not all; method: immunoSEQ multiplex PCR. The repertoire includes 190,000 or so clones, about three fifths of them detected once, and 5.5% to 6% sits in the top ten. Sequenced material: CD4+ T cells sorted from blood, taken at week 24, from a patient treated with tofacitinib. The V call is TRBV5-1, the J call TRBJ2-2, with 9 bases that match TRBD1. The sequence was obtained from a human donor with alopecia areata. The CDR3 spells CASSMDRGNTGELFF. The CDR3 coding sequence is TGCGCCAGCAGCATGGACAGGGGGAACACCGGGGAGCTGTTTTTT. Drawing the rest from reference TRBV5-1 and TRBJ2-2, the complete variable domain is KAGVTQTPRYLIKTRGQQVTLSCSPISGHRSVSWYQQTPGQGLQFLFEYFSETQRNKGNFPGRFSGRQFSNSRSEMNVSTLELGDSALYLCASSMDRGNTGELFFGEGSRLTVL.